The T cell receptor beta chain described here comes from a study of regulatory T cells in long-lasting Graves disease. Germline V gene sequence: CDR1 SGHRS, CDR2 YFSETQ. V was clipped by 5 bases and J by 5 bases, with 19 bases between them. The CDR3 is made up of 15 amino acids. The time point: newly diagnosed GD, antithyroid drugs for less than 3 months. Making the TCR library involved RNA that had been extracted from PBMCs. Many counts were recorded for this clonotype. Arm-PCR with iRepertoire HTBI primers amplified the CDR3 regions for these TCR beta libraries. TCRdb reanalysed the multiplex PCR reads using MiXCR and keeps one entry per CDR3 protein. The data contain 370,000 or so distinct CDR3 sequences, 15% to 20% of them singletons. These data were likewise used in another study, on T cells in Graves' hyperthyroidism and ophthalmopathy.

This specimen consisted of peripheral blood mononuclear cells (PBMCs), obtained at new diagnosis, from a patient treated with antithyroid drugs. The chain is built from TRBV5-1 and TRBJ2-5; tentatively, D is TRBD2 (6 bases). This receptor was obtained from a woman between 18 and 29 years old with Graves disease. The CDR3 DNA reads TGCGCCAGCAGTGGGACTGGCGGACGGGAGGAGACCCAGTACTTC. It encodes CASSGTGGREETQYF.